The 6 T cell receptor beta chains in this list originate from one sample, sequenced in a study of shared clonotypes between healthy human individuals. This table comes from immunoSEQ multiplex PCR, and its TCRdb copy is limited to in-frame clones, with some not included. The table records some 1,400,000 clones, roughly 97% of them present only once. Sequencing used naive CD4+ T cells sorted from blood. Subset given: CD45RA+ positively selected. Source of these receptors: a man aged 25-45 years in good health.

V usage is TRBV5-1 and J usage is TRBJ1-6; D might be TRBD1 (6 bases). Germline assignment: CDR1 SGHRS and CDR2 YFSETQ. CDR3 length: 15 amino acids. V lost 4 bases and J 0 bases, leaving 8 bases between the germline ends. CDR3 amino acids: CASSVDSSYNSPLHF. CDR3 DNA sequence: TGCGCCAGCAGCGTGGACAGCTCCTATAATTCACCCCTCCACTTT.

This clone was detected only a few times. The sample has other DNA sequences that encode this CDR3 too. This chain connects TRBV27 to TRBJ1-2, with D possibly being TRBD1 (6 bases). With 2 bases removed from V and 2 bases from J, the gap between germline ends came to 6 bases. CDR1 and CDR2 (germline): MNHEY, SMNVEV (reference sequence). The CDR3 consists of 13 residues. The CDR3 sequence: CASSLTGNYGYTF. CDR3 coding DNA: TGTGCCAGCAGTTTAACAGGGAACTATGGCTACACCTTC.

V and J are TRBV2 and TRBJ1-2; D unresolved. The V and J ends lost 4 bases and 5 bases respectively, with 8 bases between them. CDR3 length: 12 residues. Per germline, CDR1 SNHLY and CDR2 FYNNEI. CDR3 region: CASSGRGYGYTF. DNA for the CDR3: TGTGCCAGCAGTGGCCGGGGTTATGGCTACACCTTC.

This clone has a single count. V is TRBV7-9 and J is TRBJ2-5; 10 bases agree with TRBD1. Germline values: CDR1 SEHNR, CDR2 FQNEAQ (reference sequence). The CDR3 sequence is 14 residues long. The junction had 4 bases not matched to a gene; V was cut back by 5 bases and J by 4 bases. The CDR3 reads CASSRRTGGETQYF. The CDR3 DNA is TGTGCCAGCAGCCGGCGGACAGGGGGAGAGACCCAGTACTTC.

The chain is built from TRBV6-1 and TRBJ2-5, with TRBD1 matching 8 bases. CDR3 size: 14 residues. Germline lookup yields CDR1 MNHNS and CDR2 SASEGT. V dropped 5 bases and J dropped 3; count of bases not matched to a gene: 5. CDR3 nucleotides: TGTGCCAGCAGTACGACAGGGGACAAAGAGACCCAGTACTTC. This gives the protein CASSTTGDKETQYF.

This clone appeared a single time. J is TRBJ1-2 and V is TRBV9, with D tentatively TRBD1 (5 bases). Germline CDR1 is SGDLS and CDR2 is YYNGEE. This CDR3 is built from 14 residues. The V end lost 3 bases, the J end lost 3 bases, and 12 bases lay between the germline ends. The CDR3 loop is CASSEKLTDYGYTF. In DNA, the CDR3 is TGTGCCAGCAGCGAAAAGTTGACAGACTATGGCTACACCTTC.